This entry concerns a single T cell receptor (beta chain). This entry belongs to a study of blood T cell repertoires in COVID-19. Assay used: immunoSEQ multiplex PCR; TCRdb lists only in-frame clones, some missing. The table shows fewer than 60,000 clones, with approximately 80% occurring only once. Sequencing input: peripheral blood. The source of this sequence is a young man with COVID-19, enrolled during active disease.

CDR3 in DNA: TGTGCCAGTAGTCTCAGGGGTATGTCCTACGAGCAGTACTTC. This translates into CASSLRGMSYEQYF. The chain joins TRBV19 to TRBJ2-7, with a weak D call TRBD1 (6 bases). From germline, CDR1 is LNHDA and CDR2 SQIVND (reference sequence). The CDR3 length is 14 residues. Deletions cut 5 bases from V and 1 base from J, with 12 bases between.